This T cell receptor (beta chain) was captured in a study of T-cell reconstitution after alpha-beta-depleted transplantation in children. Trimming removed 3 bases at V and 4 bases at J, with 15 bases between. The CDR3 length is 15 residues. This clonotype was seen at least ten times. Preparation of the TCRbeta library used unique molecular identifiers. TCRdb independently ran MiXCR on the PCR reads; one entry per CDR3 protein. The table has 480,000 or so distinct CDR3 sequences, over 9.5% seen once. The sequence was obtained from a child aged 2-15 years with inherited bone marrow failure, due to receive a stem cell transplant. Sequencing was performed on PBMCs, taken before TCRalphabeta/CD19-depleted stem cell transplant. This rearrangement joins TRBV12-3 or TRBV12-4 to TRBJ1-2; D not resolved. For the CDR3, the DNA is TGTGCCAGCAGTTTTAAAAGGGTCGACGGCTATGGCTACACCTTC. It yields the protein CASSFKRVDGYGYTF.